What follows are 26 T cell receptor beta chains derived from one specimen sequenced in a study of blood T cell repertoires in COVID-19 (dated by TCRdb to the early 2020s). Preparation of the library involved the immunoSEQ multiplex PCR assay. In TCRdb, the immuneACCESS table is reduced to in-frame sequences with V and J assigned. These tables do not hold every clone; where another copy was compared, an unresolved V gene accounts for under half, and the others remain unexplained. The sample data list about 150,000 clones, and roughly 85% of these were observed just once. The top ten constitute about 4.1% of the sample. Material for sequencing was PBMCs or T cells enriched from blood (not recorded which). These TCRs come from a man between 45 and 60 years old who had recovered from COVID-19.

The rearrangement joins TRBV9 to TRBJ2-3; 12 bases agree with TRBD2. Unmatched junction bases numbered 12, after V lost 4 bases and J lost 9 bases. The germline V gene has CDR1 SGDLS and CDR2 YYNGEE. The CDR3 extends over 16 amino acids. CDR3: CASSPGLAGPRETQYF. CDR3 in DNA: TGTGCCAGCAGCCCCGGACTAGCGGGACCTCGGGAGACGCAGTATTTT.

V and J are TRBV6-2 or TRBV6-3 and TRBJ1-6, with TRBD1 matching over 8 bases. This CDR3 contains 15 residues. V was clipped by 2 bases and J by 7 bases; unmatched bases: 4. Germline V CDR1 and CDR2: MNHEY, SVGEGT. The chain's CDR3 is CASSYPGGDNSPLHF. The CDR3 region has the DNA TGTGCCAGCAGTTACCCAGGGGGCGACAATTCACCCCTCCACTTT.

The CDR3 DNA is TGTGCCAGCAGCGTACTCGGGACAGGCACAGATACGCAGTATTTT. It specifies CASSVLGTGTDTQYF. This rearrangement joins TRBV2 to TRBJ2-3, with 7 positions matching TRBD1. The CDR3 is made up of 15 amino acids. The ends lost 6 bases at V and 1 base at J; junction bases unmatched: 7. Germline V gene sequence: CDR1 SNHLY, CDR2 FYNNEI.

The chain uses TRBV15 and TRBJ1-1; the D is unclear. The CDR3 length is 12 residues. Germline assignment: CDR1 LNHNV and CDR2 YYDKDF (reference sequence). Trimming pared 3 bases from V and 9 bases from J, leaving 11 bases between. The CDR3 coding sequence is TGTGCCACCAGCAGCCTCACAGTCAAAGCTTTCTTT. This translates into CATSSLTVKAFF.

The chain has TRBV5-4 and TRBJ1-1; 8 bases line up with TRBD1. V shed 3 bases, J shed 5 bases, and the junction held 9 bases outside the gene matches. CDR1 is SGHNT, CDR2 YYREEE, per germline (reference sequence). There are 15 residues in the CDR3. The CDR3 sequence is CASSSLGQGETEAFF. The CDR3 DNA follows: TGTGCCAGCAGCTCCCTTGGACAGGGTGAGACTGAAGCTTTCTTT.

The CDR3 region is CASSRDSYGYTF. The CDR3 DNA is TGTGCCAGCAGCCGGGACAGCTATGGCTACACCTTC. The chain carries TRBV5-4 and TRBJ1-2, with 7 bases identical to TRBD1. The V segment lost 4 bases and the J segment 4 bases; nucleotides outside the gene matches: 1. The CDR3 runs to 12 residues. Per the germline V gene, CDR1 is SGHNT and CDR2 is YYREEE (reference sequence).

Only one count was recorded for this clone. J is TRBJ1-6 and V is TRBV6-2 or TRBV6-3; unclear D gene. This CDR3 comprises 15 residues. Trimming pared 0 bases from V and 7 bases from J, leaving 10 bases between. Germline-derived CDR1 and CDR2 are MNHEY and SVGEGT. CDR3 in amino acids: CASSYSMTQNSPLHF. The CDR3 nucleotides are TGTGCCAGCAGTTACTCGATGACACAGAATTCACCCCTCCACTTT.

The gene calls are TRBV5-5 and TRBJ2-1, with D possibly matching TRBD2 (6 bases). Trimming took 2 bases from V and 1 from J, leaving 10 bases between them. CDR1 is SGHKS and CDR2 is YYEKEE in the germline V gene (reference sequence). This CDR3 region has 15 residues. In nucleotides, the CDR3 is TGTGCCAGCAGCTTCGGAGGGTCATCCTACAATGAGCAGTTCTTC. Amino acids: CASSFGGSSYNEQFF.

This chain links TRBV11-3 with TRBJ1-1; D is unresolved. The length of the CDR3 is 13 residues. V lost 1 base and J lost 7, with 10 bases in between. CDR1 and CDR2 (germline): SGHNT, YENEEA. The CDR3 region is CASSLARGFEAFF. The DNA of the CDR3 is TGTGCCAGCAGCTTAGCACGAGGCTTTGAAGCTTTCTTT.

This chain uses TRBV4-3 with TRBJ1-4; 8 bases match TRBD1. There are 15 residues in the CDR3. Germline V gives CDR1 LGHNA, CDR2 YSLEER. J was trimmed by 6 bases and V by 4 bases; bases with no gene match: 7. The CDR3 region is CASSLDRGWDEKLFF. The CDR3 coding sequence is TGCGCCAGCAGCCTCGACAGGGGTTGGGATGAAAAACTGTTTTTT.

This clone was seen only once. V and J are TRBV4-3 and TRBJ2-7; D not resolved. With 0 bases removed from V and 7 bases from J, the gap between germline ends came to 4 bases. The CDR3 has 11 amino acids. CDR1 LGHNA and CDR2 YSLEER come from the germline V gene. The CDR3 DNA reads TGCGCCAGCAGCCAAGATCGGGAGCAGTACGTC. It translates to CASSQDREQYV.

This clone appeared a single time. The chain combines TRBV2 with TRBJ1-6; D is perhaps TRBD1 (6 bases). CDR1 and CDR2 (germline): SNHLY, FYNNEI. V was shortened by 1 base and J by 8 bases, with 12 bases between the two germline ends. The CDR3 consists of 15 residues. CDR3 bases: TGTGCCAGCAGTGAAGACCCAGGGGCAGATTCACCCCTCCACTTT. It yields the protein CASSEDPGADSPLHF.

The rearrangement links TRBV29-1 to TRBJ1-1; no reliable D call. CDR1 and CDR2 from the germline V gene are SQVTM and ANQGSEA. V lost 3 bases, J lost 0 bases, and 11 bases lay in between. This CDR3 has 14 residues. CDR3 DNA: TGCAGCGTTGATAAGTCAGGTATGAACACTGAAGCTTTCTTT. Residues: CSVDKSGMNTEAFF. The whole variable domain, filled in from reference TRBV29-1 and TRBJ1-1, reads SAVISQKPSRDICQRGTSLTIQCQVDSQVTMMFWYRQQPGQSLTLIATANQGSEATYESGFVIDKFPISRPNLTFSTLTVSNMSPEDSSIYLCSVDKSGMNTEAFFGQGTRLTVV.

V usage is TRBV15 and J usage is TRBJ2-7, with 11 bases lining up with TRBD2. Germline V gives CDR1 LNHNV, CDR2 YYDKDF (reference sequence). The CDR3 is 16 amino acids. Trimming took 3 bases from V and 3 from J; bases not matched to a gene: 7. The CDR3 spells CATSRVSGRVLYEQYF. CDR3 DNA: TGTGCCACCAGCAGGGTTAGCGGGAGGGTTCTCTACGAGCAGTACTTC.

The count of this clone is one. The chain joins TRBV4-2 to TRBJ2-3, with 9 bases identical to TRBD2. Germline V gene data show CDR1 as LGHNA and CDR2 as YNFKEQ. The CDR3 has 16 residues. With V trimmed by 2 bases and J by 5 bases, 8 bases remained unmatched. DNA of the CDR3: TGTGCCAGCAGCCAAAAAGCGGGGGGTTTCGGAGATACGCAGTATTTT. Translating gives CASSQKAGGFGDTQYF.

The chain joins TRBV11-3 to TRBJ1-1; D not resolved. The CDR3 contains 12 residues. The ends were cut back, 5 bases at V and 8 bases at J, with 12 bases in the middle. Germline lookup yields CDR1 SGHNT and CDR2 YENEEA. DNA of the CDR3: TGTGCCAGCAGCGAGAGAGGTAGAGAAGCTTTCTTT. This translates into CASSERGREAFF. The full variable domain, completed using reference TRBV11-3 and TRBJ1-1, is EAGVVQSPRYKIIEKKQPVAFWCNPISGHNTLYWYLQNLGQGPELLIRYENEEAVDDSQLPKDRFSAERLKGVDSTLKIQPAELGDSAVYLCASSERGREAFFGQGTRLTVV.

J is TRBJ2-7 and V is TRBV11-1, with TRBD1 matching 7 bases. CDR3 length: 13 amino acids. V lost 4 bases and J lost 2; bases outside the gene matches: 2. Per germline, CDR1 SGHAT and CDR2 FQDESV (reference sequence). CDR3 DNA: TGTGCCAGCAGCTCGGACAGGACCTACGAGCAGTACTTC. This gives the protein CASSSDRTYEQYF.

This rearrangement joins TRBV6-5 to TRBJ2-2; D perhaps matches TRBD2 (6 bases). The V gene's germline CDR1 is MNHEY and CDR2 SVGAGI. This CDR3 comprises 15 residues. V lost 2 bases to trimming and J lost 5 bases, with 12 bases between them. CDR3 sequence reads: CASSYSKRVTGELFF. DNA of the CDR3: TGTGCCAGCAGTTACAGCAAGCGGGTGACCGGGGAGCTGTTTTTT.

V gene TRBV29-1 combines with J gene TRBJ1-2; a weak D match, TRBD1 (5 bases). Germline CDR1 is SQVTM and CDR2 is ANQGSEA. V dropped 4 bases and J dropped 4 bases, with 10 bases sitting between them. This CDR3 is 12 amino acids long. The CDR3, as DNA: TGCAGCGTTGCCAACGGGGGCTATGGCTACACCTTC. Protein product: CSVANGGYGYTF. Supplemented by reference TRBV29-1 and TRBJ1-2, the full variable domain reads SAVISQKPSRDICQRGTSLTIQCQVDSQVTMMFWYRQQPGQSLTLIATANQGSEATYESGFVIDKFPISRPNLTFSTLTVSNMSPEDSSIYLCSVANGGYGYTFGSGTRLTVV.

This clone appeared once. The genes are TRBV28 and TRBJ2-7; D is undetermined. The ends were cut back, 0 bases at V and 0 bases at J, with 9 bases in the middle. This CDR3 is 15 amino acids long. CDR1 is MDHEN and CDR2 is SYDVKM in the germline V gene. The CDR3 DNA sequence: TGTGCCAGCAGTTTATGGGAGCAGAGCTCCTACGAGCAGTACTTC. Its protein product is CASSLWEQSSYEQYF.

This clone has a handful of counts. This sequence joins TRBV20-1 and TRBJ1-1; TRBD1 agrees at 11 bases. V dropped 3 bases and J dropped 5; count of bases not matched to a gene: 8. Germline V gives CDR1 DFQATT, CDR2 SNEGSKA (reference sequence). This CDR3 is built from 15 residues. The CDR3, as DNA: TGCAGTGCTAGTGATCAAGGGACAGGGGGAACTGAAGCTTTCTTT. Translating gives CSASDQGTGGTEAFF.

The rearrangement joins TRBV5-1 to TRBJ2-1; 11 bases agree with TRBD2. Germline CDR1 is SGHRS and CDR2 is YFSETQ. The length of the CDR3 is 15 residues. V was pared by 1 base and J by 8 bases, with 5 bases of the junction left unmatched. The CDR3 spells CASSLPLAGGDEQFF. CDR3 nucleotide sequence: TGCGCCAGCAGCTTGCCCCTAGCGGGAGGCGATGAGCAGTTCTTC.

The J gene is TRBJ2-7, the V gene TRBV6-2 or TRBV6-3, with TRBD1 matching 8 bases. The germline V gene has CDR1 MNHEY and CDR2 SVGEGT. With 5 bases clipped from V and 2 bases from J, the junction kept 11 bases outside the gene matches. CDR3 length equals 16 residues. Here the CDR3 reads CASSHPIKGQAYEQYF. The CDR3 region has the DNA TGTGCCAGCAGTCACCCAATTAAGGGACAGGCCTACGAGCAGTACTTC.

The rearrangement links TRBV7-9 to TRBJ2-3; TRBD1 matches at 8 bases. The CDR3 is 16 amino acids. With 4 bases clipped from V and 3 bases from J, the junction kept 9 bases outside the gene matches. Germline CDR1 SEHNR, CDR2 FQNEAQ (reference sequence). The CDR3, as DNA: TGTGCCAGCAGCTCCAAGACAGGGGTGGTGACAGATACGCAGTATTTT. Translated: CASSSKTGVVTDTQYF.

Written as DNA, the CDR3 is TGTGCCAGCAGCTCCGGGACTAGCGGGGGACTAAGCACAGATACGCAGTATTTT. Translating gives CASSSGTSGGLSTDTQYF. J is TRBJ2-3 and V is TRBV11-3; 14 nucleotides line up with TRBD2. This CDR3 is 18 amino acids long. V gave up 4 bases and J gave up 0 bases; unmatched junction bases: 6. Germline lookup yields CDR1 SGHNT and CDR2 YENEEA. Full variable domain (missing parts from reference TRBV11-3 and TRBJ2-3): EAGVVQSPRYKIIEKKQPVAFWCNPISGHNTLYWYLQNLGQGPELLIRYENEEAVDDSQLPKDRFSAERLKGVDSTLKIQPAELGDSAVYLCASSSGTSGGLSTDTQYFGPGTRLTVL.

The chain combines TRBV4-3 with TRBJ2-7; 7 bases are a match to TRBD1. The V gene's germline CDR1 is LGHNA and CDR2 YSLEER. V trimming: 3 bases; J trimming: 0 bases; junction bases outside the gene matches: 2. The CDR3 sequence is 14 residues long. The CDR3 region has the DNA TGCGCCAGCAGCCAGTGGGACAGCTCCTACGAGCAGTACTTC. Residues: CASSQWDSSYEQYF.